The 23 T cell receptor beta chains given below trace back to one sample, sequenced in a study of cytomegalovirus exposure and HLA in healthy donors. The PCR employed 60 Vbeta primers together with 13 Jbeta primers. Profiling relied on immunoSEQ multiplex PCR, and the TCRdb table lists in-frame clones only, not all of them. The sample consists of 150,000 to 180,000 clones, roughly 74% of them appearing once. Specimen: PBMCs. Receptor source: a man in his late teens or twenties in good health and CMV-seronegative.

J is TRBJ1-1 and V is TRBV6-1; TRBD1 agrees at 8 bases. In germline, CDR1 is MNHNS, CDR2 SASEGT. The J segment lost 0 bases and the V segment lost 8 bases, leaving 2 bases of the junction unmatched. This CDR3 is built from 13 residues. The CDR3 DNA reads as TGTGCCAGCCGACAGGGGTTGAACACTGAAGCTTTCTTT. Its protein is CASRQGLNTEAFF.

The chain couples TRBV9 to TRBJ2-7, with 10 nucleotides matching TRBD1. V shed 4 bases and J 3 bases; nucleotides not matched to a gene: 10. CDR1 SGDLS and CDR2 YYNGEE come from the germline V gene. There are 16 residues in the CDR3. CDR3 DNA: TGTGCCAGCAGCCCAGACCCCGACAGGGGGCTCTACGAGCAGTACTTC. This codes for CASSPDPDRGLYEQYF.

This clone was found once. The chain carries TRBV28 and TRBJ2-1; 9 nucleotides line up with TRBD1. The CDR3 spans 14 residues. Germline V gives CDR1 MDHEN, CDR2 SYDVKM. The J segment lost 8 bases and the V segment lost 6 bases, leaving 8 bases of the junction unmatched. The CDR3 nucleotides are TGTGCCAGCAGCCGGACAGGGGAAAACGATGAGCAGTTCTTC. It translates to CASSRTGENDEQFF.

V gene TRBV5-4 combines with J gene TRBJ1-1; D is unresolved. Trimming shortened V by 4 bases and J by 1 base, and 17 bases separated the two germline ends. The CDR3 is 16 residues long. Germline values: CDR1 SGHNT, CDR2 YYREEE (reference sequence). The CDR3: CASSEAPWQPNTEAFF. The CDR3 DNA sequence: TGTGCCAGCAGCGAGGCCCCGTGGCAGCCGAACACTGAAGCTTTCTTT.

The chain links TRBV19 to TRBJ2-1, with D tentatively TRBD1 (6 bases). V shed 1 base and J shed 1 base, with 11 bases lying between them. CDR3 length equals 16 residues. Germline assignment: CDR1 LNHDA and CDR2 SQIVND (reference sequence). CDR3 sequence: CASSIGDIHSYNEQFF. The CDR3 DNA follows: TGTGCCAGTAGTATAGGGGACATCCATTCCTACAATGAGCAGTTCTTC.

The chain uses TRBV2 and TRBJ2-3; the match to TRBD2 covers 7 bases. In germline, CDR1 is SNHLY, CDR2 FYNNEI. Losses at the gene ends were 3 bases for V and 2 bases for J; bases not matched to a gene: 8. The CDR3 covers 16 residues. The chain's CDR3 is CASSDVSGATTDTQYF. The CDR3 bases are TGTGCCAGCAGTGATGTCAGCGGGGCTACCACAGATACGCAGTATTTT. The variable domain in full, completed from reference TRBV2 and TRBJ2-3, reads EPEVTQTPSHQVTQMGQEVILRCVPISNHLYFYWYRQILGQKVEFLVSFYNNEISEKSEIFDDQFSVERPDGSNFTLKIRSTKLEDSAMYFCASSDVSGATTDTQYFGPGTRLTVL.

V is TRBV7-8 and J is TRBJ1-5; D is ambiguous. This CDR3 region has 14 residues. The ends were cut back, 4 bases at V and 6 bases at J, with 13 bases in the middle. CDR1 SGHVS and CDR2 FQNEAQ come from the germline V gene. CDR3 in amino acids: CASSSQGGSQPQHF. CDR3 nucleotides: TGTGCCAGCAGCTCTCAAGGCGGAAGTCAGCCCCAGCATTTT.

The V call is TRBV29-1, the J call TRBJ2-3; 7 nucleotides line up with TRBD2. V trimming: 4 bases; J trimming: 1 base; junction bases outside the gene matches: 5. Germline V gene data show CDR1 as SQVTM and CDR2 as ANQGSEA. The CDR3 has 14 residues. The CDR3 DNA reads TGCAGCGTTGCGGGGGGACCACGCACAGATACGCAGTATTTT. This codes for CSVAGGPRTDTQYF.

The genes are TRBV21-1 and TRBJ2-4; the tabulated D call, TRBD1, remains unverified against the DNA. TRBV21-1 is described as a pseudogene. This CDR3 has 14 amino acids. The CDR3 protein is CASSTRGLGDSQYF. The CDR3 DNA is TGTGCCAGCAGCACCAGGGGGCTCGGGGACAGTCAGTACTTC.

The sample holds a few counts of this clone. The chain is built from TRBV27 and TRBJ2-3; TRBD2 aligns across 13 bases. Germline CDR1 and CDR2: MNHEY and SMNVEV (reference sequence). This CDR3 spans 16 amino acids. The trim removed 5 bases at V and 4 bases at J, leaving 6 bases unmatched. The CDR3 here is CASSHGLAGDPDTQYF. CDR3 in DNA: TGTGCCAGCAGTCACGGACTAGCGGGGGACCCAGATACGCAGTATTTT.

The chain uses TRBV4-2 and TRBJ2-5; the match to TRBD1 covers 8 bases. Germline V lookup: CDR1 LGHNA, CDR2 YNFKEQ. J lost 3 bases, V lost 4 bases, and 10 bases had no gene match. There are 16 residues in the CDR3. The DNA of the CDR3 is TGTGCCAGCAGCCTCGGACAGGGCATGTGGGAAGAGACCCAGTACTTC. It yields the protein CASSLGQGMWEETQYF.

The chain links TRBV5-1 to TRBJ2-2, with 9 positions matching TRBD1. CDR1 is SGHRS, CDR2 YFSETQ, per germline. The CDR3 totals 15 residues. J gave up 5 bases and V 0 bases, and 2 bases lay outside the gene matches. The CDR3 loop is CASSLAGTGTGELFF. Written as DNA, the CDR3 is TGCGCCAGCAGCTTGGCCGGGACAGGGACCGGGGAGCTGTTTTTT.

This rearrangement joins TRBV7-8 to TRBJ2-1; a weak D match, TRBD1 (6 bases). The CDR3 is made up of 16 amino acids. CDR1 and CDR2 (germline): SGHVS, FQNEAQ. Between the trimmed V and J ends, which lost 5 bases and 5 bases, there was a span of 19 bases. The CDR3 coding sequence is TGTGCCAGCAGCCCGCCCACAGGGCGTGTCCACAATGAGCAGTTCTTC. This codes for CASSPPTGRVHNEQFF.

The gene calls are TRBV5-1 and TRBJ1-2, with 12 bases matching TRBD1. Unmatched junction bases numbered 8, after V lost 4 bases and J lost 7 bases. Looked up from germline, CDR1 is SGHRS and CDR2 is YFSETQ. This CDR3 has 15 residues. CDR3 nucleotide sequence: TGCGCCAGCAGCGGTGGTGGGACAGGGGGCTTTGGCTACACCTTC. Its protein product is CASSGGGTGGFGYTF. Together with reference TRBV5-1 and TRBJ1-2, the CDR3 gives the full variable domain: KAGVTQTPRYLIKTRGQQVTLSCSPISGHRSVSWYQQTPGQGLQFLFEYFSETQRNKGNFPGRFSGRQFSNSRSEMNVSTLELGDSALYLCASSGGGTGGFGYTFGSGTRLTVV.

Of note for this clone: One junction end does not reproduce the germline sequence, and a read error may be involved. This chain uses TRBV6-5 with TRBJ1-2, with no clear D. CDR1 MNHEY and CDR2 SVGAGI come from the germline V gene. The CDR3 is 11 residues long. CDR3 bases: TGTGCCAGCAGGGAACTAAACGGGTTGCACTTC. This translates into CASRELNGLHF.

The J gene is TRBJ1-2, the V gene TRBV6-1; no clear D. The CDR3 spans 12 residues. The germline V gene has CDR1 MNHNS and CDR2 SASEGT. Trimming cost V 3 bases and J 8 bases, with 10 bases left between them. Here the CDR3 reads CASSDRDRGYTF. In DNA form, the CDR3 reads TGTGCCAGCAGTGATCGGGATAGGGGCTACACCTTC.

Only one count was recorded for this clone. Relative to the germline gene, one junction end is altered; a read error may explain this. This chain connects TRBV7-9 to TRBJ2-5; 10 bases map to TRBD1. The CDR3 has 18 amino acids. Germline loops: CDR1 SEHNR, CDR2 FQNEAQ (reference sequence). The CDR3 DNA sequence: TGTTCCAGCAGCGTAGCCGATACCGGGACAGGGGCCCCTCGGGACCAGTACTTC. Its translation: CSSSVADTGTGAPRDQYF.

The chain is built from TRBV7-9 and TRBJ1-1; 7 nucleotides line up with TRBD1. Germline values: CDR1 SEHNR, CDR2 FQNEAQ (reference sequence). The CDR3 totals 13 residues. The CDR3 loop is CGLLPTGYTEAFF. The CDR3 coding sequence is TGTGGACTGCTACCGACAGGGTACACTGAAGCTTTCTTT.

The J gene is TRBJ2-3, the V gene TRBV7-9; D is ambiguous. The CDR3 covers 14 residues. V was pared by 1 base and J by 6 bases, with 11 bases between. Germline V gene lookup returns CDR1 SEHNR and CDR2 FQNEAQ (reference sequence). The CDR3 protein is CASSLGGGIDTQYF. CDR3 DNA sequence: TGTGCCAGCAGCTTAGGAGGTGGCATTGATACGCAGTATTTT. Looking up the rest from reference TRBV7-9 and TRBJ2-3 gives the full variable domain: DTGVSQNPRHKITKRGQNVTFRCDPISEHNRLYWYRQTLGQGPEFLTYFQNEAQLEKSRLLSDRFSAERPKGSFSTLEIQRTEQGDSAMYLCASSLGGGIDTQYFGPGTRLTVL.

The chain couples TRBV28 to TRBJ1-5; 7 bases map to TRBD1. V gave up 3 bases and J gave up 6 bases; unmatched junction bases: 8. The CDR3 has 15 amino acids. Germline loops: CDR1 MDHEN, CDR2 SYDVKM. CDR3 protein: CASSLTGKAGQPQHF. Written as DNA, the CDR3 is TGTGCCAGCAGTTTGACAGGGAAGGCGGGTCAGCCCCAGCATTTT.

This chain connects TRBV10-1 to TRBJ2-3, with 7 bases that match TRBD2. Germline trimming cut 9 bases from V and 7 bases from J; bases unmatched to any gene: 13. The CDR3 extends over 14 amino acids. Germline V lookup: CDR1 WNHNN, CDR2 SYGVQD (reference sequence). The CDR3 sequence: CASARTGRWNTQYF. The DNA for the CDR3 is TGCGCCAGTGCTAGGACCGGGAGGTGGAATACGCAGTATTTT.

Remarks on this clone: Its ends do not fully match the called genes, so a read error is possible. V usage is TRBV4-3 and J usage is TRBJ2-6, with D possibly being TRBD1 (6 bases). The CDR3 spans 16 residues. Per the germline V gene, CDR1 is LGHNA and CDR2 is YSLEER. CDR3 bases: TGCGCCAGCAGCCAGGTGACAGGCTCTGGGGCCAACGGCCTGACTTTC. This sequence encodes CASSQVTGSGANGLTF.

This chain links TRBV4-3 with TRBJ2-6, with TRBD1 as a possible D gene (6 bases). Germline CDR1 and CDR2: LGHNA and YSLEER. The CDR3 length is 16 residues. The germline V and J ends were trimmed by 3 bases and 0 bases, with 9 bases remaining between them. The CDR3 reads CASSQVTGSGANVLTF. The CDR3 DNA reads as TGCGCCAGCAGCCAGGTGACAGGCTCTGGGGCCAACGTCCTGACTTTC.